This is a list of T cell receptor beta chains from one sample in a study of identical twins. In TCRdb, the 5' RACE reads were re-called with MiXCR into one record per CDR3 protein. This table has about 470,000 distinct CDR3 sequences, 24% appearing once. This same sample was also part of a study on T cells expressing NK-cell markers.

The sample comprised CD4+ T cells sorted from blood. The source of these receptors is a woman younger than 30 in good health. The CDR3 runs from the conserved cysteine through the conserved F or W. A D gene is named only where the DNA matches it firmly. Some rows have no size entry. The others give once, few or many, or a class for an expanded clone.

J gene: TRBJ1-2; CDR3 length: 12; clone size: few; V gene: TRBV28; D gene: NA; CDR3 protein: CASKQGSEGYTF; CDR3 DNA: TGTGCCAGCAAACAGGGATCGGAAGGCTACACCTTC
J gene: TRBJ2-2; CDR3 length: 14; clone size: few; V gene: TRBV20-1; D gene: TRBD2; CDR3 protein: CSFAGTSVSGELFF; CDR3 DNA: TGCAGTTTCGCCGGGACTAGCGTCTCCGGGGAGCTGTTTTTT
J gene: TRBJ1-2; CDR3 length: 14; clone size: few; V gene: TRBV5-1; D gene: TRBD1; CDR3 protein: CASREPGQLDGYTF; CDR3 DNA: TGCGCCAGCAGAGAACCGGGACAGTTGGATGGCTACACCTTC
J gene: TRBJ1-4; CDR3 length: 15; clone size: few; V gene: TRBV28; D gene: TRBD1; CDR3 protein: CASSTGGATNEKLFF; CDR3 DNA: TGTGCCAGCTCTACAGGGGGGGCAACTAATGAAAAACTGTTTTTT
J gene: TRBJ2-3; CDR3 length: 13; clone size: NA; V gene: TRBV4-3; D gene: TRBD2; CDR3 protein: CASSQTSRDTQYF; CDR3 DNA: TGCGCCAGCAGCCAGACTAGCCGCGATACGCAGTATTTT
J gene: TRBJ2-5; CDR3 length: 17; clone size: NA; V gene: TRBV5-6; D gene: NA; CDR3 protein: CASSLSPPRTLKETQYF; CDR3 DNA: TGTGCCAGCAGCTTGAGTCCCCCCAGGACGTTGAAAGAGACCCAGTACTTC
J gene: TRBJ1-3; CDR3 length: 14; clone size: few; V gene: TRBV6-1; D gene: TRBD1; CDR3 protein: CASCRDRTGNTIYF; CDR3 DNA: TGTGCCAGCTGCCGGGACAGAACAGGAAACACCATATATTTT
J gene: TRBJ2-1; CDR3 length: 16; clone size: few; V gene: TRBV9; D gene: NA; CDR3 protein: CASSVGVEWGYNEQFF; CDR3 DNA: TGTGCCAGCAGCGTAGGGGTGGAGTGGGGCTACAATGAGCAGTTCTTC
J gene: TRBJ2-2; CDR3 length: 15; clone size: NA; V gene: TRBV29-1; D gene: NA; CDR3 protein: CSAATGAGNTGELFF; CDR3 DNA: TGCAGCGCTGCGACGGGAGCGGGTAACACCGGGGAGCTGTTTTTT
J gene: TRBJ2-5; CDR3 length: 17; clone size: few; V gene: TRBV7-2; D gene: NA; CDR3 protein: CASSPRALVASQETQYF; CDR3 DNA: TGTGCCAGCAGCCCCAGGGCACTAGTGGCCTCCCAAGAGACCCAGTACTTC
J gene: TRBJ1-2; CDR3 length: 15; clone size: NA; V gene: TRBV19; D gene: TRBD1; CDR3 protein: CASSTPGQGLYGYTF; CDR3 DNA: TGTGCCAGTAGTACACCGGGACAGGGGTTGTATGGCTACACCTTC
J gene: TRBJ2-1; CDR3 length: 13; clone size: NA; V gene: TRBV7-2; D gene: NA; CDR3 protein: CASSLPSINEQFF; CDR3 DNA: TGTGCCAGCAGCCTACCTTCCATCAATGAGCAGTTCTTC
J gene: TRBJ1-5; CDR3 length: 15; clone size: few; V gene: TRBV9; D gene: TRBD1; CDR3 protein: CASGPGTGGNQPQHF; CDR3 DNA: TGTGCCAGCGGCCCCGGGACAGGGGGCAATCAGCCCCAGCATTTT
J gene: TRBJ2-3; CDR3 length: 14; clone size: NA; V gene: TRBV7-3; D gene: TRBD2; CDR3 protein: CASSPGLARDTQYF; CDR3 DNA: TGTGCCAGCAGCCCAGGACTAGCCCGAGATACGCAGTATTTT
J gene: TRBJ2-3; CDR3 length: 16; clone size: few; V gene: TRBV27; D gene: TRBD1; CDR3 protein: CASSPGTGYSTDTQYF; CDR3 DNA: TGTGCCAGCAGCCCCGGGACAGGATATAGCACAGATACGCAGTATTTT
J gene: TRBJ2-3; CDR3 length: 13; clone size: few; V gene: TRBV12-3/TRBV12-4; D gene: NA; CDR3 protein: CASSQGGADTQYF; CDR3 DNA: TGTGCCAGCAGCCAGGGGGGGGCAGATACGCAGTATTTT
J gene: TRBJ1-1; CDR3 length: 15; clone size: NA; V gene: TRBV12-3/TRBV12-4; D gene: NA; CDR3 protein: CASSRTTGMNTEAFF; CDR3 DNA: TGTGCCAGCAGCCGAACCACAGGGATGAACACTGAAGCTTTCTTT
J gene: TRBJ2-7; CDR3 length: 13; clone size: NA; V gene: TRBV10-3; D gene: TRBD2; CDR3 protein: CAISEGLAAPRYF; CDR3 DNA: TGTGCCATCAGTGAGGGACTAGCGGCCCCACGGTACTTC
J gene: TRBJ2-5; CDR3 length: 14; clone size: few; V gene: TRBV7-7; D gene: TRBD2; CDR3 protein: CASSPRLEAGAQYF; CDR3 DNA: TGTGCCAGCAGCCCCCGTTTAGAGGCGGGGGCCCAGTACTTC
J gene: TRBJ2-6; CDR3 length: 16; clone size: NA; V gene: TRBV6-5; D gene: NA; CDR3 protein: CASSSGTTSGANVLTF; CDR3 DNA: TGTGCCAGCAGTTCCGGGACCACCTCTGGGGCCAACGTCCTGACTTTC